This entry lists 28 T cell receptor beta chains sequenced from one sample in a study of T cell responses to AZD1222 COVID-19 vaccine. Assay: immunoSEQ multiplex PCR; the TCRdb copy retains only in-frame clones and omits some. The sample has roughly 150,000 clones, over 75% seen once. Source: peripheral blood, taken on day 0 of AZD1222 vaccination. The origin of the receptors is an adult in good health.

The chain combines TRBV14 with TRBJ1-6; possible D gene TRBD1, 6 bases. V gave up 1 base and J gave up 6 bases, with 13 bases separating them. Germline values: CDR1 SGHDN, CDR2 FVKESK. This CDR3 is 16 amino acids long. The CDR3 nucleotides read TGTGCCAGCAGCCAAGCGGGGGGGCCCGGTAATTCACCCCTCCACTTT. Protein product: CASSQAGGPGNSPLHF.

Comments on this clone: Other DNA sequences within the sample encode an identical CDR3. The rearrangement uses TRBV19 and TRBJ1-5; no reliable D call. CDR3 length: 12 amino acids. The V end lost 2 bases, the J end lost 1 base, and 0 bases lay between the germline ends. The germline V gene encodes CDR1 LNHDA and CDR2 SQIVND (reference sequence). DNA of the CDR3: TGTGCCAGTAGTATAAGCAATCAGCCCCAGCATTTT. Encoded protein: CASSISNQPQHF.

The chain is built from TRBV27 and TRBJ1-4; 8 bases fit TRBD1. The germline V gene has CDR1 MNHEY and CDR2 SMNVEV (reference sequence). Germline trimming cut 5 bases from V and 8 bases from J; bases unmatched to any gene: 7. The CDR3 extends over 14 amino acids. CDR3 loop: CASSLRTGREKLFF. The CDR3 DNA reads TGTGCCAGCAGTCTAAGGACAGGGAGAGAAAAACTGTTTTTT.

V usage is TRBV5-1 and J usage is TRBJ2-1; 7 nucleotides match TRBD2. With 4 bases clipped from V and 2 bases from J, the junction kept 12 bases outside the gene matches. CDR3 length: 17 residues. Germline V lookup: CDR1 SGHRS, CDR2 YFSETQ. The CDR3 loop reads CASSPFPSGQAYNEQFF. The DNA for the CDR3 is TGCGCCAGCAGCCCTTTTCCTAGCGGCCAAGCCTACAATGAGCAGTTCTTC.

The gene calls are TRBV10-2 and TRBJ2-7; D not resolved. CDR1 is WSHSY and CDR2 is SAAADI in the germline V gene. Deletions cut 2 bases from V and 2 bases from J, with 10 bases between. The CDR3 is 14 amino acids. For the CDR3, the DNA is TGCGCCAGCAGTGAGCTTGGTATGACCTACGAGCAGTACTTC. Its protein product is CASSELGMTYEQYF.

This sequence joins TRBV19 and TRBJ1-1; D may be TRBD1 (5 bases). V was pared by 1 base and J by 11 bases, with 11 bases between. The CDR3 is 12 residues long. Germline V gives CDR1 LNHDA, CDR2 SQIVND (reference sequence). This CDR3 reads CASSIVGGIAFF. CDR3 DNA: TGTGCCAGTAGTATAGTTGGGGGAATCGCTTTCTTT.

The rearrangement links TRBV7-2 to TRBJ2-7; no clear D gene. Germline CDR1 reads SGHTA; CDR2 reads FQGNSA. The CDR3 loop spans 15 amino acids. Between the trimmed V and J ends, which lost 3 bases and 7 bases, there was a span of 19 bases. This CDR3 reads CASSFLSESFGEQYF. For the CDR3, the DNA is TGTGCCAGCAGCTTCCTTTCGGAATCGTTCGGGGAGCAGTACTTC.

This clone came up a few times. The J gene is TRBJ1-1, the V gene TRBV7-2; 7 bases map to TRBD1. The CDR3 consists of 12 residues. V shed 3 bases, J shed 10 bases, and the junction held 5 bases outside the gene matches. The V gene's germline CDR1 is SGHTA and CDR2 FQGNSA. The CDR3 DNA reads TGTGCCAGCAGCTTCGACAGGGTTGGAGCTTTCTTT. Its protein product is CASSFDRVGAFF.

V and J are TRBV6-4 and TRBJ2-1; no firm D call. CDR1 is MRHNA and CDR2 is SNTAGT in the germline V gene. This CDR3 region has 13 residues. V lost 3 bases and J 3 bases, leaving 6 bases between the germline ends. The CDR3 DNA reads TGTGCCAGCAGTGATCAGAGCTACAATGAGCAGTTCTTC. This gives the protein CASSDQSYNEQFF.

The chain joins TRBV5-1 to TRBJ1-2, with D maybe TRBD1 (6 bases). Looked up from germline, CDR1 is SGHRS and CDR2 is YFSETQ. This CDR3 has 13 residues. The V end was cut by 4 bases, the J end by 4 bases, with 11 bases between. Here the CDR3 reads CASSTGTIYGYTF. CDR3 nucleotides: TGCGCCAGCAGCACCGGGACAATCTATGGCTACACCTTC. The complete variable domain, with remaining parts taken from reference TRBV5-1 and TRBJ1-2, reads KAGVTQTPRYLIKTRGQQVTLSCSPISGHRSVSWYQQTPGQGLQFLFEYFSETQRNKGNFPGRFSGRQFSNSRSEMNVSTLELGDSALYLCASSTGTIYGYTFGSGTRLTVV.

The rearrangement links TRBV7-6 to TRBJ1-1, with D possibly TRBD1 on 5 matching bases. Germline V gives CDR1 SGHVS, CDR2 FNYEAQ. V shed 1 base and J shed 4 bases, with 7 bases lying between them. This CDR3 has 13 amino acids. The chain's CDR3 is CASSLGQGTEAFF. DNA for the CDR3: TGTGCCAGCAGCTTAGGCCAGGGCACTGAAGCTTTCTTT.

The J gene is TRBJ2-1, the V gene TRBV9, with 10 bases lining up with TRBD2. This CDR3 has 15 amino acids. The V segment lost 4 bases and the J segment 4 bases; nucleotides outside the gene matches: 5. Germline V gene data show CDR1 as SGDLS and CDR2 as YYNGEE. The CDR3 spells CASSPGTSVYNEQFF. The CDR3, as DNA: TGTGCCAGCAGCCCAGGGACTAGCGTTTACAATGAGCAGTTCTTC.

For this clone: One junction end disagrees with the germline gene, perhaps due to a read error. CDR3: CASSLDRDQSQHF. The CDR3 bases are TGTGCCAGCAGCTTAGACAGGGATCAGTCCCAGCATTTT. V gene TRBV13 combines with J gene TRBJ1-5; D perhaps matches TRBD1 (6 bases). CDR3 length: 13 residues. Germline V gene data show CDR1 as PRHDT and CDR2 as FYEKMQ (reference sequence).

The chain employs TRBV24-1 and TRBJ2-2; D remains unclear. This CDR3 comprises 17 residues. From germline, CDR1 is KGHDR and CDR2 SFDVKD. V lost 3 bases and J 4 bases, leaving 17 bases between the germline ends. CDR3 sequence: CATSDLGLMESTGELFF. The CDR3, as DNA: TGTGCCACCAGTGATCTAGGGCTTATGGAGAGCACCGGGGAGCTGTTTTTT.

The chain recombines TRBV11-2 with TRBJ1-1; 7 bases fit TRBD1. Germline assignment: CDR1 SGHAT and CDR2 FQNNGV. There are 13 residues in the CDR3. Losses at the gene ends were 5 bases for V and 5 bases for J; bases not matched to a gene: 5. In DNA form, the CDR3 reads TGTGCCAGCAGCCAAGGGGGCGGGACTGAAGCTTTCTTT. This sequence encodes CASSQGGGTEAFF.

The chain couples TRBV7-3 to TRBJ2-6; 8 bases are a match to TRBD1. The length of the CDR3 is 17 residues. The junction had 10 bases not matched to a gene; V was cut back by 5 bases and J by 4 bases. The germline gives CDR1 SGHTA, CDR2 FQGTGA. The CDR3 loop reads CASSPTTGEAGANVLTF. CDR3 nucleotides: TGTGCCAGCAGCCCAACGACAGGGGAAGCCGGGGCCAACGTCCTGACTTTC.

The chain carries TRBV28 and TRBJ1-1; maybe TRBD1 (6 bases). The V end lost 7 bases, the J end lost 0 bases, and 15 bases lay between the germline ends. Per the germline V gene, CDR1 is MDHEN and CDR2 is SYDVKM. This CDR3 is built from 15 residues. The CDR3 loop reads CASKRYRAVNTEAFF. The CDR3 nucleotides are TGTGCCAGCAAAAGATACAGGGCCGTGAACACTGAAGCTTTCTTT. Full variable domain (missing parts from reference TRBV28 and TRBJ1-1): DVKVTQSSRYLVKRTGEKVFLECVQDMDHENMFWYRQDPGLGLRLIYFSYDVKMKEKGDIPEGYSVSREKKERFSLILESASTNQTSMYLCASKRYRAVNTEAFFGQGTRLTVV.

This chain connects TRBV6-2 or TRBV6-3 to TRBJ2-7; TRBD2 agrees at 10 bases. V dropped 4 bases and J dropped 4; count of bases not matched to a gene: 19. The CDR3 is made up of 19 amino acids. Germline assignment: CDR1 MNHEY and CDR2 SVGEGT. The CDR3 DNA reads as TGTGCCAGCAGTTCACTCCTAGCGGGAGTAGGCCTCATTGGTTACGAGCAGTACTTC. Translated, it gives CASSSLLAGVGLIGYEQYF.

The chain uses TRBV18 and TRBJ1-5, with D maybe TRBD1 (6 bases). The germline V and J ends were trimmed by 6 bases and 6 bases, with 12 bases remaining between them. Germline CDR1 KGHSH, CDR2 LQKENI. This CDR3 spans 13 amino acids. CDR3 DNA sequence: TGTGCCAGCTCTCAACAGGGAGGTCAGCCCCAGCATTTT. Encoded protein: CASSQQGGQPQHF.

J is TRBJ1-3 and V is TRBV7-9, with D unresolved. The CDR3 spans 16 residues. The V gene's germline CDR1 is SEHNR and CDR2 FQNEAQ (reference sequence). V gave up 5 bases and J gave up 0 bases, with 14 bases separating them. CDR3 in DNA: TGTGCCAGCAGCCTGACTTTCTCCCTCTCTGGAAACACCATATATTTT. It yields the protein CASSLTFSLSGNTIYF.

The J gene is TRBJ2-2, the V gene TRBV6-5; 7 nucleotides match TRBD2. With 8 bases clipped from V and 1 base from J, the junction kept 7 bases outside the gene matches. Germline-derived CDR1 and CDR2 are MNHEY and SVGAGI. This CDR3 is 15 amino acids long. The CDR3 DNA is TGTGCCAGCCGCCCTAGCGGAGGGAACACCGGGGAGCTGTTTTTT. Protein product: CASRPSGGNTGELFF.

DNA for the CDR3: TGTGCCAGCAGTGCACGACAGGGGGCCTACAATCAGCCCCAGCATTTT. This translates into CASSARQGAYNQPQHF. The chain combines TRBV27 with TRBJ1-5; 10 bases align to TRBD1. The germline gives CDR1 MNHEY, CDR2 SMNVEV (reference sequence). This CDR3 is built from 16 residues. Trimming took 5 bases from V and 3 from J; bases not matched to a gene: 7.

The CDR3: CASSPGLAWEQYF. In DNA form, the CDR3 reads TGTGCCAGCTCACCCGGACTAGCATGGGAGCAGTACTTC. V is TRBV18 and J is TRBJ2-7; TRBD2 aligns across 8 bases. Germline trimming cut 3 bases from V and 7 bases from J; bases unmatched to any gene: 5. The CDR3 is 13 amino acids. Germline V gene lookup returns CDR1 KGHSH and CDR2 LQKENI.

CDR3 in amino acids: CASSLRSGANTEAFF. In DNA form, the CDR3 reads TGTGCCAGCAGCCTTCGTTCAGGTGCGAACACTGAAGCTTTCTTT. The chain has TRBV3-1 (or the pseudogene TRBV3-2) and TRBJ1-1, with D hard to call. Trimming pared 4 bases from V and 1 base from J, leaving 13 bases between. The CDR3 totals 15 residues. Germline CDR1 and CDR2: LGHDT and YNNKEL (reference sequence).

The gene calls are TRBV13 and TRBJ2-3; possibly TRBD2 for D (5 bases). Germline V lookup: CDR1 PRHDT, CDR2 FYEKMQ (reference sequence). The CDR3 covers 15 residues. V was clipped by 5 bases and J by 2 bases, with 14 bases between them. The CDR3 nucleotides read TGTGCCAGCAGCCCACGGACGGGATACACAGATACGCAGTATTTT. This gives the protein CASSPRTGYTDTQYF.

The chain has TRBV27 and TRBJ1-2; TRBD1 agrees at 7 bases. The germline V gene encodes CDR1 MNHEY and CDR2 SMNVEV (reference sequence). Unmatched junction bases numbered 11, after V lost 7 bases and J lost 0 bases. The CDR3 sequence is 16 residues long. The CDR3 reads CASTALGQLTNYGYTF. CDR3 sequence (DNA): TGTGCCAGCACCGCCCTGGGACAGCTTACTAACTATGGCTACACCTTC.

V gene TRBV19 combines with J gene TRBJ1-2, with 8 positions matching TRBD1. From germline, CDR1 is LNHDA and CDR2 SQIVND (reference sequence). This CDR3 contains 13 residues. Trimming cost V 5 bases and J 7 bases; bases outside gene matches: 6. The CDR3 region is CASSEDRARGYTF. The CDR3 nucleotides read TGTGCCAGTAGTGAGGACAGGGCCCGTGGCTACACCTTC.

The chain carries TRBV28 and TRBJ1-1; D may be TRBD1 (6 bases). Germline-derived CDR1 and CDR2 are MDHEN and SYDVKM. The CDR3 has 15 residues. The ends were cut back, 5 bases at V and 0 bases at J, with 13 bases in the middle. The CDR3 DNA reads as TGTGCCAGCAGTAAAACTAGGGGGATGAACACTGAAGCTTTCTTT. Its translation: CASSKTRGMNTEAFF.